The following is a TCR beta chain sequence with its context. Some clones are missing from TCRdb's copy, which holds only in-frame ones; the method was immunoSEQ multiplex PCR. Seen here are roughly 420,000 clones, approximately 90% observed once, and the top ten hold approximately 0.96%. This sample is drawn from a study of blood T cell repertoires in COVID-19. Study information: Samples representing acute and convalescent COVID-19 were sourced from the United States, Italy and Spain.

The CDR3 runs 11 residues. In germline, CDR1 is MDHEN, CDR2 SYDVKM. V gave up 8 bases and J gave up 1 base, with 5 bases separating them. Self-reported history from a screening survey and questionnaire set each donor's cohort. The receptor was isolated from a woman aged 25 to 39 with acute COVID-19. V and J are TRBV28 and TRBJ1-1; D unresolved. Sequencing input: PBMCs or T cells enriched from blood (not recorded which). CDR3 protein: CASVRNTEAFF. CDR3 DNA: TGTGCCAGCGTTAGGAACACTGAAGCTTTCTTT.